A single sample is the source of the 26 T cell receptor beta chains below, sequenced in a study of blood T cell repertoires in COVID-19. Sequencing was performed with immunoSEQ multiplex PCR; in TCRdb, only in-frame clones are kept and a portion is missing. The table shows tens of thousands of clones, with around 86% occurring only once. Sample: peripheral blood. All receptors derive from a human donor in a cohort sampled during active COVID-19.

This clone was recorded a few times. V is TRBV5-1 and J is TRBJ1-2; 9 positions match TRBD1. Germline V gives CDR1 SGHRS, CDR2 YFSETQ. The junction had 7 bases not matched to a gene; V was cut back by 4 bases and J by 3 bases. This CDR3 spans 15 amino acids. The CDR3 nucleotides read TGCGCCAGCAGCCTCACAGGGGGCGCGTACTATGGCTACACCTTC. Its protein product is CASSLTGGAYYGYTF. Variable domain in full (rest from reference TRBV5-1 and TRBJ1-2): KAGVTQTPRYLIKTRGQQVTLSCSPISGHRSVSWYQQTPGQGLQFLFEYFSETQRNKGNFPGRFSGRQFSNSRSEMNVSTLELGDSALYLCASSLTGGAYYGYTFGSGTRLTVV.

The chain carries TRBV24-1 and TRBJ2-7; D call uncertain. This CDR3 is 13 amino acids long. In germline, CDR1 is KGHDR, CDR2 SFDVKD. V was shortened by 4 bases and J by 2 bases, with 8 bases between the two germline ends. The CDR3 DNA follows: TGTGCCACCAGTGACCGAGTGACCTACGAGCAGTACTTC. This translates into CATSDRVTYEQYF.

The J gene is TRBJ2-7, the V gene TRBV21-1; the table calls TRBD2, which could not be checked here. TRBV21-1 is labeled a pseudogene. The CDR3 is 12 amino acids. The chain's CDR3 is CASEKTSCEQYF. The CDR3 DNA reads TGTGCCAGCGAAAAAACGAGCTGCGAGCAGTACTTC.

J is TRBJ2-1 and V is TRBV18; the D gene is possibly TRBD2 (6 bases). Germline CDR1 reads KGHSH; CDR2 reads LQKENI. The CDR3 totals 15 residues. V dropped 6 bases and J dropped 3 bases, with 15 bases sitting between them. CDR3 residues: CASSGGLDNYNEQFF. For the CDR3, the DNA is TGTGCCAGCTCCGGGGGACTGGACAACTACAATGAGCAGTTCTTC.

This chain uses TRBV15 with TRBJ1-2; 9 positions agree with TRBD1. This CDR3 spans 11 amino acids. Per the germline V gene, CDR1 is LNHNV and CDR2 is YYDKDF (reference sequence). The V segment lost 9 bases and the J segment 7 bases; nucleotides outside the gene matches: 3. The CDR3 DNA reads TGTGCCACTCGGACAGGGGCTGGCTACACCTTC. Translated: CATRTGAGYTF.

This sequence joins TRBV7-2 and TRBJ2-1; 13 bases line up with TRBD2. J lost 7 bases, V lost 5 bases, and 11 bases had no gene match. The CDR3 extends over 17 amino acids. Germline V gene sequence: CDR1 SGHTA, CDR2 FQGNSA. CDR3 coding DNA: TGTGCCAGCAGCGCACTAGCGGGAGGGTCGGGTGGAAATGAGCAGTTCTTC. Translation gives CASSALAGGSGGNEQFF.

This rearrangement joins TRBV10-3 to TRBJ2-1; weak D call: TRBD2 (6 bases). CDR1 and CDR2 from the germline V gene are ENHRY and SYGVKD. The ends were cut back, 0 bases at V and 1 base at J, with 10 bases in the middle. The CDR3 runs to 16 residues. The DNA for the CDR3 is TGTGCCATCAGTGAGTCGGGGGGTATATCCTACAATGAGCAGTTCTTC. Residues: CAISESGGISYNEQFF.

The rearrangement links TRBV7-8 to TRBJ1-4; tentatively, D is TRBD1 (6 bases). The V gene lost 5 bases and the J gene lost 8 bases, with 18 bases spanning the gap. This CDR3 contains 15 residues. The germline CDR1 and CDR2 sequences are SGHVS and FQNEAQ. CDR3 nucleotides: TGTGCCAGCAGCCCAGTCGGGGGGCGTAAAGAAAAACTGTTTTTT. As protein: CASSPVGGRKEKLFF.

This chain links TRBV7-9 with TRBJ1-5; tentative D call: TRBD1 (5 bases). The CDR3 totals 15 residues. Germline CDR1 SEHNR, CDR2 FQNEAQ (reference sequence). Trimming shortened V by 2 bases and J by 10 bases, and 18 bases separated the two germline ends. The CDR3 loop is CASSLRGTPDAPQHF. The CDR3 DNA is TGTGCCAGCAGCTTAAGGGGCACCCCGGACGCTCCCCAGCATTTT.

This chain uses TRBV27 with TRBJ2-1; 8 bases map to TRBD2. Germline CDR1 MNHEY, CDR2 SMNVEV (reference sequence). Unmatched junction bases numbered 11, after V lost 10 bases and J lost 6 bases. The CDR3 has 14 amino acids. The CDR3 region has the DNA TGTGCCACGGGGGGGAGGACTAGCACCAATGAGCAGTTCTTC. Translation gives CATGGRTSTNEQFF.

V and J are TRBV18 and TRBJ2-7, with 12 bases lining up with TRBD1. This CDR3 contains 15 residues. V was pared by 3 bases and J by 6 bases, with 6 bases of the junction left unmatched. Germline CDR1 and CDR2: KGHSH and LQKENI. CDR3 region: CASSPTGQGAFEQYF. The CDR3 DNA reads as TGTGCCAGCTCACCTACGGGACAGGGGGCTTTCGAGCAGTACTTC.

This clone was picked up a small number of times. The J gene is TRBJ1-4, the V gene TRBV5-5; D is undetermined. The V end lost 0 bases, the J end lost 4 bases, and 13 bases lay between the germline ends. Germline V lookup: CDR1 SGHKS, CDR2 YYEKEE (reference sequence). The CDR3 is 16 amino acids. The DNA of the CDR3 is TGTGCCAGCAGCTTGGGATGGGCGGGTGGTAATGAAAAACTGTTTTTT. Protein sequence: CASSLGWAGGNEKLFF.

V and J are TRBV10-3 and TRBJ1-5; 7 bases line up with TRBD1. CDR1 is ENHRY, CDR2 SYGVKD, per germline. The CDR3 is made up of 14 amino acids. The J segment lost 5 bases and the V segment lost 9 bases, leaving 10 bases of the junction unmatched. The CDR3 nucleotides read TGTGCCATAAGAGCTCAGGGGGAGTATCAGCCCCAGCATTTT. Translated: CAIRAQGEYQPQHF.

This clone was observed once. The chain joins TRBV6-2 or TRBV6-3 to TRBJ2-2; 12 bases agree with TRBD2. The V gene's germline CDR1 is MNHEY and CDR2 SVGEGT. The V and J ends lost 5 bases and 4 bases, in that order; junction bases with no gene match: 2. The length of the CDR3 is 15 residues. The CDR3 reads CASSRTSGTTGELFF. The DNA of the CDR3 is TGTGCCAGCAGTAGGACTAGCGGGACCACCGGGGAGCTGTTTTTT.

The rearrangement uses TRBV15 and TRBJ2-3; 11 bases map to TRBD2. This CDR3 has 15 residues. The germline CDR1 and CDR2 sequences are LNHNV and YYDKDF (reference sequence). V trimming: 5 bases; J trimming: 2 bases; junction bases outside the gene matches: 3. The DNA of the CDR3 is TGTGCCACCAGCGGGACTAGCGGCTTCACAGATACGCAGTATTTT. Protein product: CATSGTSGFTDTQYF. The entire variable domain, with the rest obtained from reference TRBV15 and TRBJ2-3, is as follows: DAMVIQNPRYQVTQFGKPVTLSCSQTLNHNVMYWYQQKSSQAPKLLFHYYDKDFNNEADTPDNFQSRRPNTSFCFLDIRSPGLGDTAMYLCATSGTSGFTDTQYFGPGTRLTVL.

V usage is TRBV6-6 and J usage is TRBJ2-1, with D perhaps matching TRBD2 (6 bases). CDR3 length equals 15 residues. Trimming stripped 5 bases from V and 1 base from J, with 12 bases between. Germline-derived CDR1 and CDR2 are MNHNY and SVGAGI (reference sequence). The DNA of the CDR3 is TGTGCCAGCAGTCCCCCCGGGGGTTCCTACAATGAGCAGTTCTTC. Translation gives CASSPPGGSYNEQFF.

Notes on this clone: No DNA is shown, since the ends of the CDR3 on it are uncertain; the CDR3 is the one TCRdb lists. The chain is built from TRBV2 and TRBJ2-2; the D call in the table, TRBD2, was not verified against the DNA. The CDR3 length is 13 residues, termini included. Germline V gives CDR1 SNHLY, CDR2 FYNNEI. The CDR3 here is CASSTSVAGELFF.

The chain uses TRBV7-2 and TRBJ2-1; 11 bases match TRBD2. The V segment lost 3 bases and the J segment 2 bases; nucleotides outside the gene matches: 0. CDR3 length: 15 amino acids. CDR1 is SGHTA and CDR2 is FQGNSA in the germline V gene. The CDR3 DNA follows: TGTGCCAGCAGCTTGACTAGCGGGGCCTACAATGAGCAGTTCTTC. Translated: CASSLTSGAYNEQFF.

V and J are TRBV3-1 (or the pseudogene TRBV3-2) and TRBJ2-4; 11 bases are a match to TRBD2. The CDR3 has 17 residues. The V and J ends lost 1 base and 4 bases, in that order; junction bases with no gene match: 6. In germline, CDR1 is LGHDT, CDR2 YNNKEL (reference sequence). The CDR3 DNA reads TGTGCCAGCAGCCAAGGGCGAACTAGCGGGGGAAAAAACATTCAGTACTTC. It encodes CASSQGRTSGGKNIQYF.

This clone was recorded a few times. The chain is built from TRBV6-1 and TRBJ2-5; D perhaps matches TRBD1 (6 bases). Germline V gives CDR1 MNHNS, CDR2 SASEGT. CDR3 length equals 17 residues. V was shortened by 0 bases and J by 2 bases, with 16 bases between the two germline ends. CDR3 residues: CASSEALAGVIQETQYF. The CDR3 DNA is TGTGCCAGCAGTGAAGCCCTGGCAGGGGTTATACAAGAGACCCAGTACTTC.

The J gene is TRBJ1-4, the V gene TRBV11-2; D not resolved. The CDR3 runs 13 residues. The germline V gene has CDR1 SGHAT and CDR2 FQNNGV. Trimming left V 3 bases short and J 8 bases short, with 10 bases between. The CDR3 region is CASSLEGGEKLFF. CDR3 nucleotides: TGTGCCAGCAGCTTGGAGGGAGGGGAAAAACTGTTTTTT.

The V and J genes are TRBV20-1 and TRBJ2-7, with D uncertain. Deletions cut 1 base from V and 4 bases from J, with 5 bases between. This CDR3 is built from 11 residues. In germline, CDR1 is DFQATT, CDR2 SNEGSKA (reference sequence). This CDR3 is CSARGLYEQYF. In nucleotides, the CDR3 is TGCAGTGCTAGAGGGCTTTACGAGCAGTACTTC.

This chain joins TRBV6-6 and TRBJ2-7; 12 bases line up with TRBD1. This CDR3 is 16 amino acids long. V lost 5 bases, J lost 4 bases, and 9 bases stayed unmatched. Germline CDR1 MNHNY, CDR2 SVGAGI (reference sequence). CDR3 nucleotides: TGTGCCAGCAGTCGATTCCGGGACAGGGGGCGGTACGAGCAGTACTTC. This encodes CASSRFRDRGRYEQYF.

For the CDR3, the DNA is TGTGCCAGCAGCTCATCAGGGGGGAGGGAGACCCAGTACTTC. This encodes CASSSSGGRETQYF. V and J are TRBV7-2 and TRBJ2-5; D may be TRBD1 (7 bases). V was cut by 4 bases and J by 5 bases, with 14 bases left in between. This CDR3 is built from 14 residues. Per the germline V gene, CDR1 is SGHTA and CDR2 is FQGNSA.

This rearrangement joins TRBV5-1 to TRBJ2-5; 8 bases are shared with TRBD2. Germline CDR1 and CDR2: SGHRS and YFSETQ. The CDR3 covers 16 residues. The junction had 9 bases not matched to a gene; V was cut back by 0 bases and J by 5 bases. CDR3 DNA sequence: TGCGCCAGCAGCTTGGGCGGGGGGCTCGCACGGGAGACCCAGTACTTC. Translated, it gives CASSLGGGLARETQYF.

In DNA form, the CDR3 reads TGCAGCGTTGAAGGCACAGGGGAAAAATCCTACGAGCAGTACTTC. Protein: CSVEGTGEKSYEQYF. This chain uses TRBV29-1 with TRBJ2-7; 7 nucleotides agree with TRBD1. V lost 1 base and J lost 1; bases outside the gene matches: 7. Per germline, CDR1 SQVTM and CDR2 ANQGSEA. The CDR3 contains 15 residues.